The TCR beta chain described here comes from a study of OX40 agonist ivuxolimab in advanced cancers. Overall study: Patients in dose escalation had liver, melanoma, kidney or head and neck cancers.

The V gene end was trimmed by 8 bases and the J gene end by 8 bases; junction bases not matched to a gene: 3. Germline CDR1 and CDR2: ENHRY and SYGVKD. The CDR3 extends over 12 amino acids. General study points: Fewer expanded clones were found on average in CD4+ than in CD8+ T cells. CD4+ and CD8+ blood T cells expanded clonally by week 6 at 0.1 to 3.0 mg/kg.

About this clone itself: Its antigen is not known.

Here immunoSEQ multiplex PCR was the method, and the copy in TCRdb shows in-frame clones only, minus some. Of 37,000 or so clones listed, 70% to 85% were seen once; the top ten hold approximately 1.8%. The gene calls are TRBV10-3 and TRBJ2-1; 10 bases map to TRBD1. The receptor's source is an adult with an advanced solid tumor such as melanoma, head and neck, liver or kidney cancer. The sequencing here drew on CD4+ or CD8+ T cells sorted from blood, taken in a trial of the OX40 agonist ivuxolimab. CDR3: CAIGTGVYEQFF. CDR3 DNA: TGTGCCATCGGGACAGGGGTCTATGAGCAGTTCTTC.